A selection of T cell receptor beta chains follows, all from one sample in a study of technical replicates of blood from a handful of donors. Using immunoSEQ multiplex PCR, the repertoire was profiled, and TCRdb retains in-frame clones only, with some absent. The sample carries around 84,000 clones, roughly nine tenths recorded once. Sequencing input: T cells isolated from PBMCs. These TCRs come from a human donor in good health. Both conserved end residues are part of each CDR3. A D gene is named only where the DNA matches it firmly. Expanded clones get a size class; other rows say once, few or many, or leave the size out.

TRBJ1-2 NA NA TRBV28 CASSLFLYGYTF TGTGCCAGCAGTTTGTTCCTCTATGGCTACACCTTC
TRBJ2-5 NA NA TRBV2 CASSEGQVGQETQYF TGTGCCAGCAGTGAAGGGCAGGTTGGCCAAGAGACCCAGTACTTC
TRBJ1-6 TRBD1 NA TRBV6-6 CASSYDRGNSPLHF TGTGCCAGCAGTTACGACAGGGGGAATTCACCCCTCCACTTT
TRBJ2-6 NA NA TRBV19 CASTLEYSGANVLTF TGTGCCAGTACATTAGAGTATTCTGGGGCCAACGTCCTGACTTTC
TRBJ1-6 NA NA TRBV12-2 CASRQINGTDNTSYNSPLHF TGTGCAAGTCGACAAATTAACGGGACAGACAATACCTCCTATAATTCACCCCTCCACTTT
TRBJ1-2 NA NA TRBV5-1 CASSLEHPHYGYTF TGCGCCAGCAGCTTGGAACACCCCCACTATGGCTACACCTTC
TRBJ1-1 NA NA TRBV15 CATSKFREAEAFF TGTGCCACCAGCAAATTCAGGGAGGCTGAAGCTTTCTTT
TRBJ2-5 NA once TRBV6-1 CASSDYGKETQYF TGTGCCAGCAGTGACTACGGGAAAGAGACCCAGTACTTC
TRBJ2-3 NA NA TRBV5-1 CASSLGEADTQYF TGCGCCAGCAGCTTGGGCGAAGCAGATACGCAGTATTTT
TRBJ2-7 TRBD2 few TRBV4-1 CASSQEASGGLFEQYF TGCGCCAGCAGCCAAGAGGCAAGCGGGGGCCTTTTCGAGCAGTACTTC
TRBJ2-1 TRBD2 NA TRBV4-1 CASSQALAGGPEFEQFF TGCGCCAGCAGCCAAGCCCTAGCGGGGGGGCCGGAATTTGAGCAGTTCTTC
TRBJ2-1 TRBD2 NA TRBV5-1 CASSTRLAGGPTSHYNEQFF TGCGCCAGCAGCACTAGACTAGCGGGGGGGCCCACCTCCCACTACAATGAGCAGTTCTTC
TRBJ2-1 TRBD1 once TRBV2 CASRKGQGVHEQFF TGTGCCAGCCGAAAAGGACAGGGGGTCCATGAGCAGTTCTTC
TRBJ2-1 TRBD2 once TRBV2 CASSESRSGDEQFF TGTGCCAGCAGTGAAAGTCGGAGCGGGGATGAGCAGTTCTTC
TRBJ2-1 TRBD1 NA TRBV25-1 CASSEWGQGYHEQFF TGTGCCAGCAGTGAATGGGGACAGGGGTATCATGAGCAGTTCTTC
TRBJ2-5 NA NA TRBV15 CATSRDIAGVGETQYF TGTGCCACCAGCAGAGATATAGCAGGGGTTGGCGAGACCCAGTACTTC
TRBJ1-1 NA once TRBV4-1 CASSHAGNTEAFF TGCGCCAGCAGCCACGCGGGTAACACTGAAGCTTTCTTT
TRBJ2-7 TRBD1 NA TRBV2 CASSQQGAGYEQYF TGTGCCAGCAGTCAACAGGGGGCCGGCTACGAGCAGTACTTC
TRBJ1-1 TRBD1 NA TRBV4-1 CASSQIGGRGTEAFF TGCGCCAGCAGCCAAATAGGGGGCCGGGGCACTGAAGCTTTCTTT
TRBJ1-4 NA NA TRBV10-3 CAISETTQGEKLFF TGTGCCATCAGTGAGACCACCCAGGGCGAAAAACTGTTTTTT
TRBJ1-5 NA NA TRBV4-1 CARGGTDGNQPQHF TGCGCCAGAGGGGGAACAGACGGGAATCAGCCCCAGCATTTT
TRBJ2-7 TRBD1 NA TRBV6-5 CASNDRGTYEQYF TGTGCCAGCAACGACAGGGGAACCTACGAGCAGTACTTC
TRBJ2-1 NA NA TRBV6-5 CASSYVTNSGYNEQFF TGTGCCAGCAGTTACGTTACAAATTCAGGCTACAATGAGCAGTTCTTC
TRBJ2-7 NA NA TRBV14 CASTPSGGLHEQYF TGTGCCAGCACCCCTTCAGGAGGGCTCCACGAGCAGTACTTC